The following is a T cell receptor beta chain sequence with its context. Its specific antigen is unknown. One base away there is no much larger clone; base qualities are not given. Trimming takes 6 bases off V and 2 bases off J; junction bases not matched to a gene: 8. The germline V gene gives CDR1 as SNHLY and CDR2 as FYNNEI. From cysteine to phenylalanine, the CDR3 is 16 amino acids long. Only the CDR3 part of the read is kept: 48 bases, read in frame from the first base. TCRbeta CDR3 regions were amplified from genomic DNA using the immunoSEQ Assay, a bias-controlled multiplex PCR. As for the authors' bioinformatics: Within the assay, amplification of reference gene primers was used to estimate how many nucleated cells each sample contained. To quantify the absolute abundance of each unique TCRbeta CDR3 rearrangement, sequence reads were collapsed and filtered. Productive Simpson clonality was computed per sample as the square root of Simpson's diversity index over productive rearrangements. In its TCRdb copy, this immuneACCESS table keeps in-frame sequences only and misses some clones. Where compared with another copy, unresolved V genes explain less than half of these, and the others have no known cause. That table is the source of V, J and clone size, and D and trimming were worked out from the DNA. The sample profile shows over 130,000 clones; roughly 79% of them were found once. The top ten constitute 2.5% to 3% of the sample.

This specimen comes from a study of blood T cell repertoires in COVID-19 (dated by TCRdb to 2018 to 2021). Regarding the complete study: The collaborator samples originated in the United States, Italy and Spain and spanned the acute and convalescent phases of COVID-19. The prospective study material was composed of cDNA or gDNA derived from T cells, B-cell-depleted T cells, or PBMCs. Subjects who had been exposed to COVID-19, were actively infected with it, or had recovered from it provided the deeply sampled blood TCRbeta repertoires that made up the dataset. The repertoires were made available in a free public database intended to serve as a resource for research on the immune response to SARS-CoV-2. The samples were drawn from two sources: the first 160 participants of the ongoing ImmuneRACE study, and approximately 1,300 subjects contributed by 6 global collaborators. A de-identified subject ID, COVID-19 status, age in years and sex were almost always included in the sample metadata. Where available, HLA class I and class II types were obtained from metadata supplied by the sample provider rather than from assay-based typing.

Participants in the prospective study were aged roughly 18 to 95 years, lived in 20 to 30 United States geographic areas, and enrolled through a virtual design. Cohort assignment in the prospective study relied on participant-reported clinical history from a screening survey and a study questionnaire. ImmuneRACE Cohort 3 recovered participants were defined by two consecutive negative NP/OP PCR tests, healthcare professional clearance, or symptom resolution. In the prospective study, mobile phlebotomists collected whole blood, serum and a nasopharyngeal or oropharyngeal swab from each participant. Over a roughly 2-month period, participants in the prospective study had the option of providing additional blood draws and questionnaires. Before DNA extraction, prospective study blood samples were shipped either frozen or at room temperature. Overall study outcomes, separate from this receptor: Clinical and demographic metadata were provided uncurated, with the amount varying by source and participant.

The receptor was derived from a woman in her forties or fifties who had recovered from COVID-19. This chain joins TRBV2 to TRBJ2-5; TRBD2 fits 11 bases in the junction. Sequencing used PBMCs or T cells enriched from blood (not recorded which). The nucleotide sequence is given as TGTGCCAGCAGGGCGACTAGCGGGGCGATACAAGAGACCCAGTACTTC. The resulting protein is CASRATSGAIQETQYF.